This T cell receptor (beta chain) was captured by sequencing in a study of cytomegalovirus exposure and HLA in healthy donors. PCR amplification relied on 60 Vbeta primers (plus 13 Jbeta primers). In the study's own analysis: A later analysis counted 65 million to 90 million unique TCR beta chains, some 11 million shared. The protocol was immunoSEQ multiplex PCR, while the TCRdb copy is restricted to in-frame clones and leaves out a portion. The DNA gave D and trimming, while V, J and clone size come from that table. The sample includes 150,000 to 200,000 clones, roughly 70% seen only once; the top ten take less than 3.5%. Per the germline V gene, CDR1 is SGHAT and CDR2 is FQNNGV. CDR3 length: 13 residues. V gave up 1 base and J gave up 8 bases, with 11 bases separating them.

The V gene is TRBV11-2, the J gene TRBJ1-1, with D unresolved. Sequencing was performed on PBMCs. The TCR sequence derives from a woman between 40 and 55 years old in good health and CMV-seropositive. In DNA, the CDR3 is TGTGCCAGCAGCTTAGCGGGTTCAGAAGAAGCTTTCTTT. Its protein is CASSLAGSEEAFF.